These 13 T cell receptor beta chains originate from one sample sequenced in a study of control samples from healthy donors and cancer patients. Assay used: immunoSEQ multiplex PCR; TCRdb lists only in-frame clones, some missing. The sample records fewer than 250,000 clones, roughly nine tenths being singletons. The sequenced sample consisted of blood. These receptors were collected from a man aged 30 to 39 in good health.

This rearrangement joins TRBV6-5 to TRBJ1-2; D uncertain. This CDR3 has 11 amino acids. Looked up from germline, CDR1 is MNHEY and CDR2 is SVGAGI. Trimming shortened V by 11 bases and J by 0 bases, and 7 bases separated the two germline ends. The CDR3 DNA sequence: TGTGCCGGGGAAGCTAACTATGGCTACACCTTC. Translated, it gives CAGEANYGYTF.

The chain employs TRBV6-5 and TRBJ1-5, with TRBD1 matching 8 bases. CDR3 size: 14 residues. The junction had 7 bases not matched to a gene; V was cut back by 5 bases and J by 7 bases. Germline V gene lookup returns CDR1 MNHEY and CDR2 SVGAGI. The CDR3 DNA follows: TGTGCCAGCAGTCGGACAGGGCCGCGCCAGCCCCAGCATTTT. It translates to CASSRTGPRQPQHF.

V is TRBV11-2 and J is TRBJ1-2; 8 bases are shared with TRBD1. Germline values: CDR1 SGHAT, CDR2 FQNNGV. V lost 5 bases to trimming and J lost 8 bases; unmatched junction nucleotides: 13. The CDR3 sequence is 15 residues long. CDR3 protein: CASSATGVGSYGYTF. CDR3 bases: TGTGCCAGCAGCGCGACAGGGGTCGGTTCCTACGGCTACACCTTC.

This clone has only one observation. CDR3 in DNA: TGTGCCAGCAGCTTGGCTATCGCACGGGTTAGCAATCAGCCCCAGCATTTT. Translation gives CASSLAIARVSNQPQHF. V is TRBV5-7 and J is TRBJ1-5; D remains unclear. TRBV5-7 qualifies as an ORF whose function is uncertain. Trimming removed 0 bases at V and 0 bases at J, with 13 bases between. The CDR3 is made up of 17 amino acids.

V gene TRBV6-1 combines with J gene TRBJ2-7; D might be TRBD1 (6 bases). The CDR3 is 16 amino acids. V was trimmed by 2 bases and J by 0 bases, leaving 14 bases between them. Looked up from germline, CDR1 is MNHNS and CDR2 is SASEGT. The CDR3 DNA sequence: TGTGCCAGCAGTGAAACGACAGGCTCCTTCTCCTACGAGCAGTACTTC. Its translation is CASSETTGSFSYEQYF.

This chain uses TRBV5-1 with TRBJ1-6, with D possibly matching TRBD1 (6 bases). V was pared by 3 bases and J by 3 bases, with 16 bases between. The CDR3 consists of 17 residues. CDR1 is SGHRS and CDR2 is YFSETQ in the germline V gene. The CDR3 DNA reads as TGCGCCAGCAGCTCCCTGCGGAGGGGGGACTATAATTCACCCCTCCACTTT. This sequence encodes CASSSLRRGDYNSPLHF.

The chain is built from TRBV4-1 and TRBJ2-7, with a tentative D call TRBD2 (6 bases). The CDR3 runs to 15 residues. Trimming stripped 0 bases from V and 3 bases from J, with 12 bases between. Germline assignment: CDR1 MGHRA and CDR2 YSYEKL. The CDR3, as DNA: TGCGCCAGCAGCCAAGACGACGGGGGAAACTACGAGCAGTACTTC. Protein sequence: CASSQDDGGNYEQYF.

The chain links TRBV4-1 to TRBJ1-2; D possibly corresponds to TRBD1 (6 bases). The CDR3 extends over 15 amino acids. V was trimmed by 0 bases and J by 8 bases, leaving 16 bases between them. CDR1 is MGHRA and CDR2 is YSYEKL in the germline V gene. CDR3 region: CASSQDDTGPLGYTF. CDR3 nucleotides: TGCGCCAGCAGCCAAGATGATACAGGGCCCCTGGGCTACACCTTC.

The rearrangement joins TRBV7-9 to TRBJ1-4; 9 nucleotides line up with TRBD1. The length of the CDR3 is 15 residues. In germline, CDR1 is SEHNR, CDR2 FQNEAQ (reference sequence). V lost 5 bases and J lost 6; bases outside the gene matches: 7. The CDR3 DNA reads TGTGCCAGCAGCCATTCGACAGGGGGTCATGAAAAACTGTTTTTT. This sequence encodes CASSHSTGGHEKLFF. Complete variable domain (other parts from reference TRBV7-9 and TRBJ1-4): DTGVSQNPRHKITKRGQNVTFRCDPISEHNRLYWYRQTLGQGPEFLTYFQNEAQLEKSRLLSDRFSAERPKGSFSTLEIQRTEQGDSAMYLCASSHSTGGHEKLFFGSGTQLSVL.

The rearrangement joins TRBV5-1 to TRBJ1-3; D perhaps matches TRBD1 (6 bases). This CDR3 region has 16 residues. The germline gives CDR1 SGHRS, CDR2 YFSETQ. V was trimmed by 2 bases and J by 2 bases, leaving 14 bases between them. DNA of the CDR3: TGCGCCAGCAGCTTTGGTCGGGGGGCGGCTGGAAACACCATATATTTT. This translates into CASSFGRGAAGNTIYF.

This chain uses TRBV18 with TRBJ2-3, with a possible D match to TRBD2 (5 bases). The germline V gene encodes CDR1 KGHSH and CDR2 LQKENI. V was clipped by 6 bases and J by 5 bases, with 12 bases between them. The CDR3 runs to 13 residues. This chain's CDR3 is CASSRGREDTQYF. The DNA for the CDR3 is TGTGCCAGCTCCCGAGGGAGAGAAGATACGCAGTATTTT. The variable domain in full, completed from reference TRBV18 and TRBJ2-3, reads NAGVMQNPRHLVRRRGQEARLRCSPMKGHSHVYWYRQLPEEGLKFMVYLQKENIIDESGMPKERFSAEFPKEGPSILRIQQVVRGDSAAYFCASSRGREDTQYFGPGTRLTVL.

This clone was picked up one time. The chain has TRBV6-5 and TRBJ1-5; D gene uncertain. The germline V and J ends were trimmed by 0 bases and 0 bases, with 9 bases remaining between them. Germline V gives CDR1 MNHEY, CDR2 SVGAGI. This CDR3 region has 16 residues. The CDR3 bases are TGTGCCAGCAGTTACTCGGCAGATTCTAGCAATCAGCCCCAGCATTTT. It yields the protein CASSYSADSSNQPQHF.

The chain combines TRBV5-1 with TRBJ1-1; unclear D gene. V gave up 0 bases and J gave up 0 bases, with 9 bases separating them. Germline V CDR1 and CDR2: SGHRS, YFSETQ. This CDR3 comprises 15 residues. Here the CDR3 reads CASSLAPGMNTEAFF. DNA of the CDR3: TGCGCCAGCAGCTTGGCCCCGGGGATGAACACTGAAGCTTTCTTT.